This TCR beta chain came from a study of cytomegalovirus exposure and HLA in healthy donors. PCR was performed using 60 Vbeta and 13 Jbeta primers. Data came from immunoSEQ multiplex PCR; TCRdb stores just in-frame clones and leaves some out. The sample yields some 78,000 clones, over 60% seen once. Trimming took off 3 bases at V and 10 bases at J, with 16 bases between the two ends. Germline V CDR1 and CDR2: MGHDK, SYGVNS. The CDR3 spans 15 residues. Study-level findings and limits: Accurate predictions that matched the HLA-A and HLA-B alleles of most subjects were reportedly made from TCR beta sequences.

As concerns this clone: Antigen specificity is unknown.

Sample: PBMCs. This receptor was identified in a woman aged 40 to 50 in good health and CMV-seropositive. The V call is TRBV25-1, the J call TRBJ1-6, with a tentative D call TRBD1 (6 bases). In DNA, the CDR3 is TGTGCCAGCAGTGATCACGGGGAGAGGGGGTCACCCCTCCACTTT. This sequence encodes CASSDHGERGSPLHF.